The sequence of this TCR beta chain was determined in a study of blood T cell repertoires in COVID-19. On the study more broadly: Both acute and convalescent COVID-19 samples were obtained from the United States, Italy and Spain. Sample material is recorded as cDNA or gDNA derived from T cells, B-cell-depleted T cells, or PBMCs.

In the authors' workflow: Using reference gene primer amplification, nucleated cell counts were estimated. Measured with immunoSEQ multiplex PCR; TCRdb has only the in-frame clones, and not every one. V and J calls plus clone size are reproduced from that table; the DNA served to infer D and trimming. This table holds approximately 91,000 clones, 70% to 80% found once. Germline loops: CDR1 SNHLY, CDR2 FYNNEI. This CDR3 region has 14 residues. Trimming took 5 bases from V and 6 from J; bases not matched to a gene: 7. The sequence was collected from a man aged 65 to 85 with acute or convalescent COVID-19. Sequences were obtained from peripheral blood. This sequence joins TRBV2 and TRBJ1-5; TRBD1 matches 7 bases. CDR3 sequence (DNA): TGTGCCAGCAGTTTGACAGGGATGAGTCAGCCCCAGCATTTT. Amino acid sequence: CASSLTGMSQPQHF.